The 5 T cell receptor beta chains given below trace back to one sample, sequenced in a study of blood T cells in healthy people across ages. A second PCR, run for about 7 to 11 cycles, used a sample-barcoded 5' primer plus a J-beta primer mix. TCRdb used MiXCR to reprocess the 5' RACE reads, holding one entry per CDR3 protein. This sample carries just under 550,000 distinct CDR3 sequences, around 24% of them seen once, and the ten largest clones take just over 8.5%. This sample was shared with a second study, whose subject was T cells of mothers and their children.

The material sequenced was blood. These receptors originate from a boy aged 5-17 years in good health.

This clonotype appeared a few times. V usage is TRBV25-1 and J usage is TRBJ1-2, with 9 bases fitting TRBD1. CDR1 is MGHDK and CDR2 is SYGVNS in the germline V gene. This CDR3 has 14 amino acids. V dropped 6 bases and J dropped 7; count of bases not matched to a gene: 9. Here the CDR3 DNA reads TGTGCCAGCAGAGCCGGGACAGGGATACGTGGCTACACCTTC. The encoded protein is CASRAGTGIRGYTF.

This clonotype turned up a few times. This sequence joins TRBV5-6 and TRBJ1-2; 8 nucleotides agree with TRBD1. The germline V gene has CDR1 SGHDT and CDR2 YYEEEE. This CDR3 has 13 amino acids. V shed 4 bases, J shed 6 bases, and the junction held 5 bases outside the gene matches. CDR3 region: CASSPDRADGYTF. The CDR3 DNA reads TGTGCCAGCAGCCCGGACAGGGCAGATGGCTACACCTTC.

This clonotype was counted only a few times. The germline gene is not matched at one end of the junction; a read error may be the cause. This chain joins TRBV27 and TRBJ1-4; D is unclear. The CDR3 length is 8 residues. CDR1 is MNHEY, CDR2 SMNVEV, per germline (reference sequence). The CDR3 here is CASSNSLF. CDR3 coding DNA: TGTGCCAGCAGTAACAGCCTTTTT.

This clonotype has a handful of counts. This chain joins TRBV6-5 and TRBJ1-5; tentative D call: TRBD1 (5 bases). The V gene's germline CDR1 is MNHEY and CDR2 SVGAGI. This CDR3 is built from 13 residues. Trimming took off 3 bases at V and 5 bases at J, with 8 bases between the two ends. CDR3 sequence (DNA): TGTGCCAGCAGTTATGGGGCAGATCAGCCCCAGCATTTT. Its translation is CASSYGADQPQHF.

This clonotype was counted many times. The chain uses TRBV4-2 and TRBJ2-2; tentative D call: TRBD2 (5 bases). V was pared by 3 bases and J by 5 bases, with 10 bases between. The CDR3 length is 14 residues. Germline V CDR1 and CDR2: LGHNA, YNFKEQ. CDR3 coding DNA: TGTGCCAGCAGCCAGGTACTAGAAACCGGGGAGCTGTTTTTT. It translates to CASSQVLETGELFF.